The clone carrying this TCR beta chain was detected a few times. Amplification targeted TCR beta CDR3 regions from RNA transcripts. When the TCR CDR3 underwent first-round RT-PCR, the HTBI primer set was used. TCRdb reanalysed the multiplex PCR reads using MiXCR and keeps one entry per CDR3 protein. The sample lists approximately 400,000 distinct CDR3 sequences; 25% were seen once. This entry comes from a study of T cells in Graves' hyperthyroidism and ophthalmopathy. The V gene's germline CDR1 is SGHNT and CDR2 YENEEA. CDR3 length: 13 amino acids. V was pared by 8 bases and J by 9 bases, with 17 bases between.

This chain joins TRBV11-3 and TRBJ2-1, with D maybe TRBD1 (6 bases). This TCR was sampled from a man in his fifties or sixties with Graves' hyperthyroidism. Input material: blood. The CDR3 coding sequence is TGTGCCAGCCGCCCCACAGGGTATGGTGAGCAGTTCTTC. Translated: CASRPTGYGEQFF. Together with reference TRBV11-3 and TRBJ2-1, the CDR3 gives the full variable domain: EAGVVQSPRYKIIEKKQPVAFWCNPISGHNTLYWYLQNLGQGPELLIRYENEEAVDDSQLPKDRFSAERLKGVDSTLKIQPAELGDSAVYLCASRPTGYGEQFFGPGTRLTVL.